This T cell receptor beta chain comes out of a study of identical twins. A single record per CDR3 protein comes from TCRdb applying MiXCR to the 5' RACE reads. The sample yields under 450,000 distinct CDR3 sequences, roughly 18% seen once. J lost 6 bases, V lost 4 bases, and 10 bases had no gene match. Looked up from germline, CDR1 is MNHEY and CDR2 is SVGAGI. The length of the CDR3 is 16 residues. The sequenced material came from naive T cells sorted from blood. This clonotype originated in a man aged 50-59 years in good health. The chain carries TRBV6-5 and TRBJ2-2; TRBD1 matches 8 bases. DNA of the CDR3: TGTGCCAGCAGTTTAACCCAGGGGGCGCTGGCCGGGGAGCTGTTTTTT. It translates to CASSLTQGALAGELFF.